This T cell receptor beta chain was recorded in a study of T cell responses to AZD1222 COVID-19 vaccine. Whole-study context: Second-dose intervals of approximately 4 or approximately 12 weeks were pooled.

Germline assignment: CDR1 SEHNR and CDR2 FQNEAQ (reference sequence). With V trimmed by 5 bases and J by 6 bases, 8 bases remained unmatched. The CDR3 runs to 14 residues. Study results and limitations: Only after the peak T cell response were repertoires sampled.

Some clones are missing from TCRdb's copy, which holds only in-frame ones; the method was immunoSEQ multiplex PCR. Of about 130,000 clones in the sample, approximately 80% are singletons; the top ten hold about 4%. With respect to this clone: The antigen is not known.

The sequencing here drew on peripheral blood, taken on day 0 of AZD1222 vaccination. This clonotype was obtained from an adult in good health. The chain combines TRBV7-9 with TRBJ2-7, with 9 bases matching TRBD1. The CDR3 reads CASSNIRTGAEQYF. CDR3 DNA: TGTGCCAGCAGCAACATCCGGACAGGGGCCGAGCAGTACTTC.